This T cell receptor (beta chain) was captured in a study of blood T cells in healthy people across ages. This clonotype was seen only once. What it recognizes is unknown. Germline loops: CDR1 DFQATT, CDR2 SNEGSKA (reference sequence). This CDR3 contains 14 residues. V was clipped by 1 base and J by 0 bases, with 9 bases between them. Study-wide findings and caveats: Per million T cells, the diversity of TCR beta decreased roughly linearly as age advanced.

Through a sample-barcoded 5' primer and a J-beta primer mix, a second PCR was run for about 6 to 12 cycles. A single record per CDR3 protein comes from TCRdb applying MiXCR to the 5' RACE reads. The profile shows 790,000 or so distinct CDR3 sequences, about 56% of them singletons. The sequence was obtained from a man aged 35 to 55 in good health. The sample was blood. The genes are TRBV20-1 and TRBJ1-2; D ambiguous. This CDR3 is CSARVVRTNYGYTF. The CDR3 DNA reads TGCAGTGCTAGAGTCGTGAGGACTAACTATGGCTACACCTTC.